This TCR beta chain originates from a study of graft-versus-host responses after intestinal transplantation. Overall study findings and caveats: Early after transplant, HvG clones declined as circulating GvH clones peaked. Detection of GvH clones occurred in recipient marrow, and some had their first appearance in ileum or blood.

The CDR3 spans 16 residues. The junction had 8 bases not matched to a gene; V was cut back by 2 bases and J by 2 bases. CDR1 is LNHNV and CDR2 is YYDKDF in the germline V gene (reference sequence). With regard to this clone: Its target is unknown.

TCRdb keeps only in-frame clones here, not all; method: immunoSEQ multiplex PCR. The top ten hold approximately 0.53% of the sample, which has 35,000 to 45,000 clones, roughly 96% seen once. This chain links TRBV15 with TRBJ2-7, with 8 bases lining up with TRBD1. Sequenced material: unstimulated CD8+ T cells sorted from spleen or lymph node cells, taken before transplant. The sequence was collected from a human donor who was the organ donor for an intestinal transplant. CDR3 protein: CATSRTPRQGPYEQYF. CDR3 sequence (DNA): TGTGCCACCAGCAGAACCCCTCGACAGGGGCCCTACGAGCAGTACTTC.